The next 21 T cell receptor beta chains were all read from a single sample in a study of human T cells and chemical hapten exposure. TCRdb passed the RACE reads through MiXCR, listing each CDR3 protein once. The sample has some 180,000 distinct CDR3 sequences; approximately 24% are singletons. Documented time point: patch test 3, about 24 weeks after DPC sensitization. The treatment here: therapeutic diphenylcyclopropenone sensitization with weekly scalp DPC. Specimen: whole blood, collected in connection with sensitization to the hapten diphenylcyclopropenone (DPC). The receptors were gathered from a woman aged 40 to 50 with alopecia areata. Some clones in this sample may be carry-over from other donors' samples.

This clonotype appeared many times. The rearrangement uses TRBV29-1 and TRBJ2-5, with TRBD2 identical over 8 bases. CDR1 is SQVTM and CDR2 is ANQGSEA in the germline V gene. This CDR3 has 15 residues. V shed 2 bases and J 5 bases; nucleotides not matched to a gene: 10. The CDR3 is CSVEHKRERGETQYF. The CDR3 nucleotides are TGCAGCGTTGAACATAAGCGGGAGAGGGGCGAGACCCAGTACTTC.

This clonotype showed up just a few times. The V and J genes are TRBV29-1 and TRBJ2-5; maybe TRBD2 (6 bases). This CDR3 has 17 amino acids. Trimming shortened V by 5 bases and J by 4 bases, and 26 bases separated the two germline ends. Germline V gene sequence: CDR1 SQVTM, CDR2 ANQGSEA. DNA for the CDR3: TGCAGCGTTTTTAAGGCGCTGGGGGGAGCGGCGGGAGAGACCCAGTACTTC. Its protein is CSVFKALGGAAGETQYF.

This clonotype was counted between two and nine times. The CDR3 spells CASGNAAFEGNQPQHF. CDR3 DNA sequence: TGTGCCAGCGGCAACGCGGCCTTTGAGGGCAATCAGCCCCAGCATTTT. V usage is TRBV28 and J usage is TRBJ1-5; no reliable D call. This CDR3 is built from 16 residues. In germline, CDR1 is MDHEN, CDR2 SYDVKM. Trimming shortened V by 8 bases and J by 2 bases, and 19 bases separated the two germline ends.

With regard to this clonotype: The junction does not match germline at one end; this may be a read error. V gene TRBV20-1 combines with J gene TRBJ1-1; 8 bases line up with TRBD1. CDR1 and CDR2 (germline): DFQATT, SNEGSKA (reference sequence). CDR3 size: 13 residues. DNA of the CDR3: TGCAGTGCTAAGTACCCAGGGGGCGCCTTGGGTTCCTTT. Encoded protein: CSAKYPGGALGSF.

The chain joins TRBV29-1 to TRBJ2-7; the match to TRBD1 covers 10 bases. Germline trimming cut 0 bases from V and 4 bases from J; bases unmatched to any gene: 6. There are 15 residues in the CDR3. CDR1 and CDR2 (germline): SQVTM, ANQGSEA. CDR3 bases: TGCAGCGTTGAAGAGGGGGACAGGGGCGGTTACGAGCAGTACTTC. It yields the protein CSVEEGDRGGYEQYF.

Many counts were recorded for this clonotype. The gene calls are TRBV7-2 and TRBJ2-7; TRBD1 aligns across 8 bases. Germline trimming cut 4 bases from V and 3 bases from J; bases unmatched to any gene: 5. Germline V gene lookup returns CDR1 SGHTA and CDR2 FQGNSA. The CDR3 is 14 residues long. The CDR3 protein is CASSSDRGYYEQYF. The CDR3 region has the DNA TGTGCCAGCAGCTCTGACAGGGGTTACTACGAGCAGTACTTC.

V usage is TRBV12-3 or TRBV12-4 and J usage is TRBJ2-1; D gene ambiguous. Trimming left V 7 bases short and J 3 bases short, with 7 bases between. CDR3 length: 12 amino acids. CDR3 nucleotide sequence: TGTGCCAGCACCCCGAACTACAATGAGCAGTTCTTC. Translated: CASTPNYNEQFF.

The J gene is TRBJ2-3, the V gene TRBV29-1, with D perhaps TRBD2 (6 bases). Trimming removed 6 bases from V and 2 bases from J, with 21 bases in between. CDR3 length: 16 amino acids. Germline CDR1 is SQVTM and CDR2 is ANQGSEA. In nucleotides, the CDR3 is TGCAGCGTCCCCCCGGTGGCTGGCGGGACCACAGATACGCAGTATTTT. Translated, it gives CSVPPVAGGTTDTQYF.

The rearrangement links TRBV20-1 to TRBJ2-7; 9 bases match TRBD1. V lost 7 bases, J lost 2 bases, and 9 bases stayed unmatched. Germline values: CDR1 DFQATT, CDR2 SNEGSKA (reference sequence). The CDR3 spans 14 residues. DNA of the CDR3: TGCAGTGTCAGCCGGGACAGGGTGCCCTACGAGCAGTACTTC. The encoded protein is CSVSRDRVPYEQYF.

This clonotype was counted between two and nine times. The chain uses TRBV7-2 and TRBJ1-2; D gene uncertain. This CDR3 has 13 amino acids. The V end was cut by 5 bases, the J end by 5 bases, with 12 bases between. Per germline, CDR1 SGHTA and CDR2 FQGNSA. The CDR3 nucleotides are TGTGCCAGCAGCCCGGAGGTCGAATATGGCTACACCTTC. This gives the protein CASSPEVEYGYTF.

The chain recombines TRBV2 with TRBJ2-7, with D perhaps being TRBD1 or TRBD2 (5 bases each). Per germline, CDR1 SNHLY and CDR2 FYNNEI. The CDR3 has 17 residues. Trimming left V 7 bases short and J 9 bases short, with 31 bases between. As DNA, the CDR3 is TGTGCCAGCACCCCTTTACAGCCCGGTTTCACGGGACCCAGGCAGTACTTC. Its translation: CASTPLQPGFTGPRQYF.

The CDR3 nucleotides are TGTGCCAGCAGTGAGGGAACGATCATGAACACTGAAGCTTTCTTT. Translated, it gives CASSEGTIMNTEAFF. This rearrangement joins TRBV2 to TRBJ1-1; D is uncertain. Germline assignment: CDR1 SNHLY and CDR2 FYNNEI. The CDR3 loop spans 15 amino acids. The V and J ends lost 3 bases and 0 bases respectively, with 11 bases between them.

V gene TRBV20-1 combines with J gene TRBJ1-3; D gene unclear. The CDR3 contains 14 residues. Germline V gene sequence: CDR1 DFQATT, CDR2 SNEGSKA (reference sequence). V lost 6 bases to trimming and J lost 0 bases, with 12 bases between them. CDR3 sequence reads: CSARDMSSGNTIYF. The CDR3, as DNA: TGCAGTGCGCGTGACATGAGCTCTGGAAACACCATATATTTT.

This sequence joins TRBV29-1 and TRBJ1-1, with 10 positions matching TRBD1. Trimming at V came to 7 bases and at J to 5 bases, leaving 10 bases not matched to a gene. The germline V gene has CDR1 SQVTM and CDR2 ANQGSEA. This CDR3 has 14 amino acids. This chain's CDR3 is CSGGGTGAETEAFF. CDR3 DNA sequence: TGCAGCGGGGGGGGGACAGGGGCCGAGACTGAAGCTTTCTTT. The whole variable domain, remainder taken from reference TRBV29-1 and TRBJ1-1, is SAVISQKPSRDICQRGTSLTIQCQVDSQVTMMFWYRQQPGQSLTLIATANQGSEATYESGFVIDKFPISRPNLTFSTLTVSNMSPEDSSIYLCSGGGTGAETEAFFGQGTRLTVV.

This clonotype has ten or more counts. The chain joins TRBV27 to TRBJ2-7, with 7 bases fitting TRBD2. The CDR3 runs 14 residues. Losses at the gene ends were 3 bases for V and 2 bases for J; bases not matched to a gene: 4. The germline gives CDR1 MNHEY, CDR2 SMNVEV (reference sequence). The CDR3 region is CASSFGGSPYEQYF. CDR3 nucleotides: TGTGCCAGCAGTTTCGGCGGGAGCCCCTACGAGCAGTACTTC.

The genes are TRBV19 and TRBJ1-4; D possibly corresponds to TRBD1 (5 bases). This CDR3 comprises 13 residues. Deletions cut 7 bases from V and 3 bases from J, with 9 bases between. Germline V CDR1 and CDR2: LNHDA, SQIVND (reference sequence). The CDR3 reads CASKTDPNEKLFF. The CDR3 DNA reads as TGTGCCAGTAAGACAGACCCTAATGAAAAACTGTTTTTT.

The chain has TRBV7-3 and TRBJ2-2, with 9 positions matching TRBD2. Germline V lookup: CDR1 SGHTA, CDR2 FQGTGA. After removal of 5 bases from V and 7 bases from J, the junction contained 8 bases not matched to a gene. The CDR3 has 15 amino acids. CDR3 bases: TGTGCCAGCAGCCCATTAGCGGGAGAAGGCGGGGAGCTGTTTTTT. Protein: CASSPLAGEGGELFF. The full variable domain, its missing parts supplied by reference TRBV7-3 and TRBJ2-2, is GAGVSQTPSNKVTEKGKYVELRCDPISGHTALYWYRQSLGQGPEFLIYFQGTGAADDSGLPNDRFFAVRPEGSVSTLKIQRTERGDSAVYLCASSPLAGEGGELFFGEGSRLTVL.

J is TRBJ1-4 and V is TRBV7-9, with TRBD1 as a possible D gene (5 bases). Trimming took 4 bases from V and 2 from J, leaving 17 bases between them. Germline-derived CDR1 and CDR2 are SEHNR and FQNEAQ (reference sequence). This CDR3 comprises 17 residues. The CDR3 coding sequence is TGTGCCAGCAGCTCCACACCTCCGACAGTTACTAATGAAAAACTGTTTTTT. It translates to CASSSTPPTVTNEKLFF. The complete variable domain, with remaining parts taken from reference TRBV7-9 and TRBJ1-4, reads DTGVSQNPRHKITKRGQNVTFRCDPISEHNRLYWYRQTLGQGPEFLTYFQNEAQLEKSRLLSDRFSAERPKGSFSTLEIQRTEQGDSAMYLCASSSTPPTVTNEKLFFGSGTQLSVL.

V and J are TRBV20-1 and TRBJ2-5, with 7 bases matching TRBD2. The V and J ends lost 5 bases and 0 bases, in that order; junction bases with no gene match: 6. The CDR3 is 14 amino acids. Germline CDR1 is DFQATT and CDR2 is SNEGSKA (reference sequence). CDR3 residues: CSAVSGTHQETQYF. CDR3 sequence (DNA): TGCAGTGCTGTAAGCGGGACCCACCAAGAGACCCAGTACTTC.

The rearrangement joins TRBV28 to TRBJ2-7; D is unresolved. The ends were cut back, 8 bases at V and 5 bases at J, with 16 bases in the middle. The CDR3 loop spans 13 amino acids. Germline lookup yields CDR1 MDHEN and CDR2 SYDVKM. CDR3 loop: CASQTVRAHEQYF. CDR3 bases: TGTGCCAGCCAGACGGTTCGAGCCCACGAGCAGTACTTC. Full variable domain (missing parts from reference TRBV28 and TRBJ2-7): DVKVTQSSRYLVKRTGEKVFLECVQDMDHENMFWYRQDPGLGLRLIYFSYDVKMKEKGDIPEGYSVSREKKERFSLILESASTNQTSMYLCASQTVRAHEQYFGPGTRLTVT.

The rearrangement links TRBV18 to TRBJ1-1; the D gene is possibly TRBD1 (6 bases). CDR3 length: 14 amino acids. Germline CDR1 is KGHSH and CDR2 is LQKENI. The V end lost 3 bases, the J end lost 5 bases, and 13 bases lay between the germline ends. The DNA of the CDR3 is TGTGCCAGCTCACCTCCGGGGGCATGGACTGAAGCTTTCTTT. Its translation: CASSPPGAWTEAFF. The variable domain in full, completed from reference TRBV18 and TRBJ1-1, reads NAGVMQNPRHLVRRRGQEARLRCSPMKGHSHVYWYRQLPEEGLKFMVYLQKENIIDESGMPKERFSAEFPKEGPSILRIQQVVRGDSAAYFCASSPPGAWTEAFFGQGTRLTVV.